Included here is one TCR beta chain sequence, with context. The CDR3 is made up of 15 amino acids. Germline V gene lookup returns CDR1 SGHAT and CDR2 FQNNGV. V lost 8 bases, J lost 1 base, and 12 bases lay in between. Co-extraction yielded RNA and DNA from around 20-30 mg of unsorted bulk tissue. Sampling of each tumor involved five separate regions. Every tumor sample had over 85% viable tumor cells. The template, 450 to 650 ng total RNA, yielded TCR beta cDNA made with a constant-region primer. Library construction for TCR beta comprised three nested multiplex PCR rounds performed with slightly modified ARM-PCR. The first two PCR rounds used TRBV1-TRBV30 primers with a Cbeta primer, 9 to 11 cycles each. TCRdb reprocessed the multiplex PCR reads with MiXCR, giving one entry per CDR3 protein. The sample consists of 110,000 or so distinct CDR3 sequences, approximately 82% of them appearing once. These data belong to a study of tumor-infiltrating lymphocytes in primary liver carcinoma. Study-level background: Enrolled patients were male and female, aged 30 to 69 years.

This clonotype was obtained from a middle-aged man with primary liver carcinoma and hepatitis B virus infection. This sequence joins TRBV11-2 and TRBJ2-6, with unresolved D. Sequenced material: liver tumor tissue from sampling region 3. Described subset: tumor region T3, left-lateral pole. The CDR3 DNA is TGTGCCAGCCAGTGGCCGCGATCTGGGGCCAACGTCCTGACTTTC. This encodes CASQWPRSGANVLTF.